Here is one T cell receptor (beta chain) with its context. What it binds is not known. Sequenced by immunoSEQ multiplex PCR; TCRdb stores in-frame clones only, minus some. The sample records 150,000 to 200,000 clones, 85% to 95% being singletons. This entry is derived from a study of T cell responses to AZD1222 COVID-19 vaccine. About the research overall: Pooled together were second doses at about 4 or about 12 weeks. Study results and limitations: There were mostly white British donors and more females than males, and clonal diversity was possibly underestimated. The repertoires were collected only after the peak T cell response.

V trimming: 1 base; J trimming: 1 base; junction bases outside the gene matches: 9. Germline loops: CDR1 SGHTA, CDR2 FQGNSA. The CDR3 loop spans 18 amino acids. The input for sequencing was peripheral blood, taken on day 0 of AZD1222 vaccination. The receptor's source is an adult in good health. The chain employs TRBV7-2 and TRBJ2-2; 7 nucleotides align to TRBD1. The CDR3, as DNA: TGTGCCAGCAGCTTAGTGGCACAGGGGCGAGGGAACACCGGGGAGCTGTTTTTT. This translates into CASSLVAQGRGNTGELFF.